This passage covers 25 T cell receptor beta chains from one sample sequenced in a study of cytomegalovirus exposure and HLA in healthy donors. It was with 60 Vbeta and 13 Jbeta primers that the PCR ran. Method: immunoSEQ multiplex PCR; TCRdb's copy keeps in-frame clones and lacks some. This sample carries about 210,000 clones, about 85% of them seen once, and the ten largest clones take about 10%. Material for sequencing was PBMCs. The receptors stem from a woman between 45 and 60 years old in good health and CMV-seropositive.

This chain joins TRBV5-5 and TRBJ1-5; 9 nucleotides match TRBD1. Per the germline V gene, CDR1 is SGHKS and CDR2 is YYEKEE (reference sequence). This CDR3 region has 16 residues. The ends lost 0 bases at V and 4 bases at J; junction bases unmatched: 5. The chain's CDR3 is CASSLVPGTGNQPQHF. In DNA form, the CDR3 reads TGTGCCAGCAGCTTGGTTCCCGGGACAGGGAATCAGCCCCAGCATTTT.

This clone has only one observation. This chain connects TRBV5-1 to TRBJ2-2, with D possibly matching TRBD2 (6 bases). The CDR3 spans 14 residues. With 3 bases removed from V and 7 bases from J, the gap between germline ends came to 13 bases. Germline loops: CDR1 SGHRS, CDR2 YFSETQ. The CDR3 is CASSSGASVGELFF. The CDR3 DNA reads as TGCGCCAGCAGCTCGGGAGCTAGCGTCGGGGAGCTGTTTTTT.

This chain links TRBV5-1 with TRBJ2-7; D not certain. Looked up from germline, CDR1 is SGHRS and CDR2 is YFSETQ. The germline V and J ends were trimmed by 0 bases and 0 bases, with 16 bases remaining between them. This CDR3 has 17 residues. This CDR3 reads CASSLDRAGESSYEQYF. The DNA for the CDR3 is TGCGCCAGCAGCTTGGATCGCGCTGGTGAAAGCTCCTACGAGCAGTACTTC. The full variable domain, with the rest looked up from reference TRBV5-1 and TRBJ2-7, is KAGVTQTPRYLIKTRGQQVTLSCSPISGHRSVSWYQQTPGQGLQFLFEYFSETQRNKGNFPGRFSGRQFSNSRSEMNVSTLELGDSALYLCASSLDRAGESSYEQYFGPGTRLTVT.

This chain links TRBV9 with TRBJ1-2, with D possibly matching TRBD1 (5 bases). CDR3 length: 16 residues. Per the germline V gene, CDR1 is SGDLS and CDR2 is YYNGEE. V was clipped by 3 bases and J by 5 bases, with 20 bases between them. CDR3 protein: CASSEQTEPLGYGYTF. CDR3 in DNA: TGTGCCAGCAGCGAACAGACAGAGCCCCTAGGGTATGGCTACACCTTC. Full variable domain (outside the CDR3, taken from reference TRBV9 and TRBJ1-2): DSGVTQTPKHLITATGQRVTLRCSPRSGDLSVYWYQQSLDQGLQFLIQYYNGEERAKGNILERFSAQQFPDLHSELNLSSLELGDSALYFCASSEQTEPLGYGYTFGSGTRLTVV.

The V call is TRBV6-5, the J call TRBJ1-1; D perhaps matches TRBD1 (5 bases). CDR1 is MNHEY and CDR2 is SVGAGI in the germline V gene. The V end lost 0 bases, the J end lost 2 bases, and 13 bases lay between the germline ends. The CDR3 sequence is 16 residues long. The CDR3 is CASSYSSGPTNTEAFF. DNA for the CDR3: TGTGCCAGCAGTTACTCCTCAGGGCCTACCAACACTGAAGCTTTCTTT.

The gene calls are TRBV6-5 and TRBJ1-2; D unclear. The CDR3 is 13 amino acids. V lost 6 bases and J 3 bases, leaving 11 bases between the germline ends. Germline V gene data show CDR1 as MNHEY and CDR2 as SVGAGI. The CDR3 region has the DNA TGTGCCAGCAGGCAATCTGGCCACTATGGCTACACCTTC. Encoded protein: CASRQSGHYGYTF.

The rearrangement joins TRBV9 to TRBJ1-6; TRBD1 agrees at 9 bases. The CDR3 is made up of 20 amino acids. V was clipped by 3 bases and J by 0 bases; unmatched bases: 13. Germline CDR1 reads SGDLS; CDR2 reads YYNGEE. CDR3 protein: CASSGDRDRDTSSYNSPLHF. CDR3 sequence (DNA): TGTGCCAGCAGCGGGGACCGGGACAGGGACACTAGCTCCTATAATTCACCCCTCCACTTT.

This chain links TRBV30 with TRBJ2-7; 7 bases match TRBD1. Germline CDR1 and CDR2: GTSNPN and SVGIG (reference sequence). The junction had 6 bases not matched to a gene; V was cut back by 0 bases and J by 4 bases. The CDR3 totals 14 residues. For the CDR3, the DNA is TGTGCCTGGAGTGTACGACAGGGAGTTTACGAGCAGTACTTC. Residues: CAWSVRQGVYEQYF. The full variable domain, completed using reference TRBV30 and TRBJ2-7, is SQTIHQWPATLVQPVGSPLSLECTVEGTSNPNLYWYRQAAGRGLQLLFYSVGIGQISSEVPQNLSASRPQDRQFILSSKKLLLSDSGFYLCAWSVRQGVYEQYFGPGTRLTVT.

The V call is TRBV28, the J call TRBJ1-4; D might be TRBD1 (6 bases). This CDR3 region has 14 residues. Trimming removed 4 bases from V and 7 bases from J, with 13 bases in between. Germline CDR1 reads MDHEN; CDR2 reads SYDVKM. For the CDR3, the DNA is TGTGCCAGCAGTTCCTTTCCAGGGGCTGAAAAACTGTTTTTT. Translating gives CASSSFPGAEKLFF. The whole variable domain, filled in from reference TRBV28 and TRBJ1-4, reads DVKVTQSSRYLVKRTGEKVFLECVQDMDHENMFWYRQDPGLGLRLIYFSYDVKMKEKGDIPEGYSVSREKKERFSLILESASTNQTSMYLCASSSFPGAEKLFFGSGTQLSVL.

In its sample, this clone was seen once. CDR3 DNA: TGTGCCAGCAGCGTAGACCCGACAGGGGTGGATGGCTACACCTTC. Translation: CASSVDPTGVDGYTF. V and J are TRBV9 and TRBJ1-2; 8 bases fit TRBD1. V lost 0 bases to trimming and J lost 6 bases; unmatched junction nucleotides: 7. This CDR3 has 15 residues. Germline V lookup: CDR1 SGDLS, CDR2 YYNGEE.

V gene TRBV15 combines with J gene TRBJ2-5; TRBD2 might be the D (5 bases). The CDR3 has 11 residues. V lost 4 bases and J 11 bases, leaving 11 bases between the germline ends. Germline loops: CDR1 LNHNV, CDR2 YYDKDF (reference sequence). CDR3 loop: CATSMGWEQYF. CDR3 sequence (DNA): TGTGCCACCAGCATGGGATGGGAGCAGTACTTC.

The chain is built from TRBV7-2 and TRBJ1-5, with unresolved D. V lost 1 base, J lost 1 base, and 8 bases lay in between. The length of the CDR3 is 15 residues. Germline V CDR1 and CDR2: SGHTA, FQGNSA. The CDR3 reads CASSLGPGSNQPQHF. CDR3 in DNA: TGTGCCAGCAGCTTAGGTCCCGGGAGCAATCAGCCCCAGCATTTT. The entire variable domain, with the rest obtained from reference TRBV7-2 and TRBJ1-5, is as follows: GAGVSQSPSNKVTEKGKDVELRCDPISGHTALYWYRQSLGQGLEFLIYFQGNSAPDKSGLPSDRFSAERTGGSVSTLTIQRTQQEDSAVYLCASSLGPGSNQPQHFGDGTRLSIL.

V gene TRBV6-1 combines with J gene TRBJ2-7, with 7 nucleotides matching TRBD1. Trimming at V came to 6 bases and at J to 0 bases, leaving 5 bases not matched to a gene. The germline CDR1 and CDR2 sequences are MNHNS and SASEGT. This CDR3 region has 14 residues. The CDR3 DNA reads as TGTGCCAGCAGAGAGACAGGGATCTCCTACGAGCAGTACTTC. It is translated as CASRETGISYEQYF.

The chain has TRBV25-1 and TRBJ2-5; D may be TRBD2 (7 bases). The CDR3 loop spans 16 amino acids. V lost 0 bases and J 5 bases, leaving 16 bases between the germline ends. CDR1 and CDR2 from the germline V gene are MGHDK and SYGVNS. CDR3 loop: CASSEYRGAGRETQYF. The CDR3 nucleotides read TGTGCCAGCAGTGAATACCGGGGGGCAGGCAGGGAGACCCAGTACTTC.

This chain uses TRBV19 with TRBJ1-6; D might be TRBD1 (6 bases). CDR3 size: 13 residues. V was pared by 9 bases and J by 8 bases, with 14 bases between. Germline V CDR1 and CDR2: LNHDA, SQIVND (reference sequence). CDR3 loop: CASMGRGDSPLHF. The CDR3 nucleotides are TGTGCCAGCATGGGGAGGGGGGATTCACCCCTCCACTTT.

This sequence joins TRBV10-3 and TRBJ2-2, with 10 nucleotides matching TRBD2. J gave up 3 bases and V 4 bases, and 11 bases lay outside the gene matches. CDR1 ENHRY and CDR2 SYGVKD come from the germline V gene. The CDR3 length is 18 residues. CDR3 DNA sequence: TGTGCCATCAGTGCCTCTTCTAGCGGGGGACGCCACACCGGGGAGCTGTTTTTT. This sequence encodes CAISASSSGGRHTGELFF.

The rearrangement joins TRBV5-4 to TRBJ2-3, with 7 bases aligning to TRBD2. Germline CDR1 and CDR2: SGHNT and YYREEE (reference sequence). V lost 6 bases, J lost 5 bases, and 9 bases stayed unmatched. The CDR3 extends over 14 amino acids. CDR3 DNA: TGTGCCAGCACCCCCCTTGGGGGGGGAGATACGCAGTATTTT. It translates to CASTPLGGGDTQYF. The whole variable domain, filled in from reference TRBV5-4 and TRBJ2-3, reads ETGVTQSPTHLIKTRGQQVTLRCSSQSGHNTVSWYQQALGQGPQFIFQYYREEENGRGNFPPRFSGLQFPNYSSELNVNALELDDSALYLCASTPLGGGDTQYFGPGTRLTVL.

The J gene is TRBJ1-2, the V gene TRBV30; D call uncertain. CDR1 and CDR2 (germline): GTSNPN, SVGIG (reference sequence). The CDR3 runs to 13 residues. Trimming stripped 3 bases from V and 6 bases from J, with 14 bases between. The CDR3 DNA is TGTGCCTGGAGCTGGAGGACCCCTAATGGCTACACCTTC. Translating gives CAWSWRTPNGYTF.

The chain employs TRBV5-4 and TRBJ2-1; D might be TRBD1 (6 bases). CDR3 length: 15 residues. The V end lost 4 bases, the J end lost 2 bases, and 13 bases lay between the germline ends. Germline lookup yields CDR1 SGHNT and CDR2 YYREEE (reference sequence). For the CDR3, the DNA is TGTGCCAGCAGCCACAGGGCTCTTACCTACAATGAGCAGTTCTTC. Amino acids: CASSHRALTYNEQFF.

This sequence joins TRBV5-1 and TRBJ1-2, with 9 bases fitting TRBD1. Per the germline V gene, CDR1 is SGHRS and CDR2 is YFSETQ. Unmatched junction bases numbered 15, after V lost 4 bases and J lost 5 bases. This CDR3 is built from 17 residues. DNA of the CDR3: TGCGCCAGCAGCCAGGTCCCGGGACAGGGCTCGGGGTATGGCTACACCTTC. It translates to CASSQVPGQGSGYGYTF.

The rearrangement links TRBV5-1 to TRBJ2-5, with 9 bases that match TRBD1. Trimming took 4 bases from V and 5 from J; bases not matched to a gene: 6. The CDR3 length is 14 residues. Germline CDR1 SGHRS, CDR2 YFSETQ. The CDR3 DNA sequence: TGCGCCAGCAGCAGGACAGGGGCGGAGGAGACCCAGTACTTC. Translated: CASSRTGAEETQYF. Combining the CDR3 with reference TRBV5-1 and TRBJ2-5 gives the whole variable domain KAGVTQTPRYLIKTRGQQVTLSCSPISGHRSVSWYQQTPGQGLQFLFEYFSETQRNKGNFPGRFSGRQFSNSRSEMNVSTLELGDSALYLCASSRTGAEETQYFGPGTRLLVL.

J is TRBJ1-4 and V is TRBV30; D is unresolved. Germline CDR1 reads GTSNPN; CDR2 reads SVGIG (reference sequence). The V gene lost 0 bases and the J gene lost 7 bases, with 6 bases spanning the gap. The CDR3 extends over 12 amino acids. CDR3 protein: CAWSVVGEKLFF. The CDR3 DNA sequence: TGTGCCTGGAGTGTAGTCGGTGAAAAACTGTTTTTT.

This clone showed up just a few times. The chain's CDR3 is CASSSQVGNTEAFF. In DNA form, the CDR3 reads TGTGCCAGCAGTTCTCAGGTTGGGAACACTGAAGCTTTCTTT. The rearrangement uses TRBV6-6 and TRBJ1-1, with D unclear. V dropped 4 bases and J dropped 1 base, with 10 bases sitting between them. In germline, CDR1 is MNHNY, CDR2 SVGAGI (reference sequence). The CDR3 totals 14 residues.

J is TRBJ2-1 and V is TRBV6-1, with D possibly matching TRBD2 (6 bases). CDR1 and CDR2 (germline): MNHNS, SASEGT. Trimming removed 6 bases from V and 7 bases from J, with 10 bases in between. The CDR3 loop spans 12 amino acids. CDR3 in DNA: TGTGCCAGCAGATCTGCGGGGAATGAGCAGTTCTTC. Translation gives CASRSAGNEQFF.

This chain uses TRBV7-2 with TRBJ1-1; 8 bases match TRBD1. CDR3 size: 15 residues. Trimming took 5 bases from V and 1 from J; bases not matched to a gene: 6. Germline CDR1 and CDR2: SGHTA and FQGNSA. The DNA for the CDR3 is TGTGCCAGCAGCCCCAGGGGGCTAGGGAACACTGAAGCTTTCTTT. It is translated as CASSPRGLGNTEAFF.